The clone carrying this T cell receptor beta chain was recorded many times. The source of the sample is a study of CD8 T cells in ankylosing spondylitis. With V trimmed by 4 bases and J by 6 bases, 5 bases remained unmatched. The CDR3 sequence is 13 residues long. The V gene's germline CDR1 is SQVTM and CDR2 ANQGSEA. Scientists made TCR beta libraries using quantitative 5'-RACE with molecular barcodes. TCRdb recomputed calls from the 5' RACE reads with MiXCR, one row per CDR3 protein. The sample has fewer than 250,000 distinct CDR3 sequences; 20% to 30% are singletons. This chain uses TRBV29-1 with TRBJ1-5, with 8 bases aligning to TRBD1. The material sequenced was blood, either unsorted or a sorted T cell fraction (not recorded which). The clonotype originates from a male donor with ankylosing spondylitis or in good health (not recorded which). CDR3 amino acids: CSVVDRVGQPQHF. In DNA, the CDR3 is TGCAGCGTTGTGGACAGGGTTGGTCAGCCCCAGCATTTT. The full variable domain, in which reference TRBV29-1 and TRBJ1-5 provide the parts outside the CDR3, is SAVISQKPSRDICQRGTSLTIQCQVDSQVTMMFWYRQQPGQSLTLIATANQGSEATYESGFVIDKFPISRPNLTFSTLTVSNMSPEDSSIYLCSVVDRVGQPQHFGDGTRLSIL.